What follows describes a single T cell receptor (beta chain). Authors' methods: Estimated nucleated cell counts came from reference gene primer amplification. Only in-frame clones appear in the TCRdb table, and some are missing; sequencing was by immunoSEQ multiplex PCR. Clone size and the V and J calls come from that table; the DNA yielded D and trimming. The table lists about 230,000 clones, roughly 84% of them singletons. The data derive from a study of blood T cell repertoires in COVID-19. The CDR3 is 15 amino acids. Trimming pared 0 bases from V and 4 bases from J, leaving 11 bases between. Germline assignment: CDR1 LNHDA and CDR2 SQIVND (reference sequence).

Source material: peripheral blood. The sequence was collected from a woman in her forties or fifties with acute or convalescent COVID-19. The chain uses TRBV19 and TRBJ2-3; perhaps TRBD2 as D (6 bases). The CDR3 is CASSIDRGSPDTQYF. CDR3 DNA: TGTGCCAGTAGTATAGATCGGGGGTCCCCAGATACGCAGTATTTT.